A single sample is the source of the 20 T cell receptor beta chains below, sequenced in a study of T cells in Graves' hyperthyroidism and ophthalmopathy. What was amplified from RNA transcripts were TCR beta CDR3 regions. The primer set for the first-round RT-PCR of the TCR CDR3 was HTBI. TCRdb independently ran MiXCR on the multiplex PCR reads; one entry per CDR3 protein. The sample has approximately 870,000 distinct CDR3 sequences, about two fifths seen once; the top ten hold roughly 8.3%. The sequenced sample was blood. All receptors come from a man younger than 35 with Graves' hyperthyroidism.

V gene TRBV2 combines with J gene TRBJ2-1, with D possibly TRBD1 on 6 matching bases. V was pared by 3 bases and J by 6 bases, with 12 bases between. Germline V gene lookup returns CDR1 SNHLY and CDR2 FYNNEI. This CDR3 has 14 residues. This chain's CDR3 is CASSEDSPSNEQFF. CDR3 DNA: TGTGCCAGCAGTGAGGACAGTCCATCCAATGAGCAGTTCTTC.

The J gene is TRBJ2-5, the V gene TRBV29-1; a weak D match, TRBD1 (5 bases). Trimming removed 7 bases from V and 3 bases from J, with 9 bases in between. Germline CDR1 SQVTM, CDR2 ANQGSEA. The CDR3 is 11 residues long. The CDR3 DNA reads as TGCAGCGGGGGCAGAGAAGAGACCCAGTACTTC. It translates to CSGGREETQYF.

The J gene is TRBJ1-1, the V gene TRBV7-4; no reliable D call. The CDR3 totals 16 residues. The germline gives CDR1 SGHVT, CDR2 SQSDAQ. V gave up 1 base and J gave up 4 bases, with 16 bases separating them. CDR3 region: CASSLVSARDPTEAFF. DNA for the CDR3: TGTGCCAGCAGCTTAGTAAGTGCTAGAGACCCCACTGAAGCTTTCTTT.

The rearrangement joins TRBV19 to TRBJ2-7; no clear D gene. From germline, CDR1 is LNHDA and CDR2 SQIVND (reference sequence). The CDR3 consists of 11 residues. V lost 5 bases and J 7 bases, leaving 9 bases between the germline ends. The CDR3 bases are TGTGCCAGTAGTGACTCACAAGAGCAGTACTTC. It yields the protein CASSDSQEQYF.

This clonotype was observed a few times. V gene TRBV12-3 or TRBV12-4 combines with J gene TRBJ2-2; TRBD1 matches at 10 bases. The CDR3 spans 16 residues. Germline trimming cut 6 bases from V and 4 bases from J; bases unmatched to any gene: 8. The CDR3 nucleotides read TGTGCCAGCAGCCCTCGGACAGGGGGTGCCACCGGGGAGCTGTTTTTT. This translates into CASSPRTGGATGELFF.

V usage is TRBV7-9 and J usage is TRBJ1-1; D is perhaps TRBD1 (6 bases). Per the germline V gene, CDR1 is SEHNR and CDR2 is FQNEAQ (reference sequence). This CDR3 is built from 15 residues. Trimming removed 4 bases from V and 1 base from J, with 13 bases in between. CDR3 DNA sequence: TGTGCCAGCAGCTCTCCGGGACACCGGAACACTGAAGCTTTCTTT. As protein: CASSSPGHRNTEAFF.

V usage is TRBV7-6 and J usage is TRBJ2-5; TRBD2 matches 11 bases. The ends lost 3 bases at V and 5 bases at J; junction bases unmatched: 5. From germline, CDR1 is SGHVS and CDR2 FNYEAQ. The CDR3 consists of 15 residues. CDR3 in amino acids: CASSFTSGSMETQYF. For the CDR3, the DNA is TGTGCCAGCAGCTTTACTAGCGGGAGTATGGAGACCCAGTACTTC. Together with reference TRBV7-6 and TRBJ2-5, the CDR3 gives the full variable domain: GAGVSQSPRYKVTKRGQDVALRCDPISGHVSLYWYRQALGQGPEFLTYFNYEAQQDKSGLPNDRFSAERPEGSISTLTIQRTEQRDSAMYRCASSFTSGSMETQYFGPGTRLLVL.

This clonotype was seen a few times. The chain uses TRBV6-5 and TRBJ1-5; TRBD1 agrees at 7 bases. The CDR3 extends over 16 amino acids. From germline, CDR1 is MNHEY and CDR2 SVGAGI. V dropped 3 bases and J dropped 7; count of bases not matched to a gene: 12. The CDR3 sequence: CASSYRDSSFWQPQHF. DNA of the CDR3: TGTGCCAGCAGTTATCGGGACAGTTCGTTCTGGCAGCCCCAGCATTTT.

In its sample, this clonotype was seen many times. The V call is TRBV9, the J call TRBJ1-1; D not certain. Trimming pared 0 bases from V and 0 bases from J, leaving 6 bases between. The length of the CDR3 is 14 residues. Germline CDR1 reads SGDLS; CDR2 reads YYNGEE. The CDR3 DNA follows: TGTGCCAGCAGCGTAGATGCGATGAACACTGAAGCTTTCTTT. Protein sequence: CASSVDAMNTEAFF.

The chain couples TRBV25-1 to TRBJ1-6; TRBD1 might be the D (5 bases). V was clipped by 6 bases and J by 6 bases, with 12 bases between them. From germline, CDR1 is MGHDK and CDR2 SYGVNS. CDR3 length equals 14 residues. The DNA for the CDR3 is TGTGCCAGCAGCCAACGGGGGACTAATTCACCCCTCCACTTT. Amino acids: CASSQRGTNSPLHF.

The table lists this clonotype with a count of one. The rearrangement links TRBV7-2 to TRBJ1-1, with D maybe TRBD1 (5 bases). CDR1 and CDR2 (germline): SGHTA, FQGNSA. The V end lost 4 bases, the J end lost 3 bases, and 18 bases lay between the germline ends. This CDR3 is built from 16 residues. The CDR3 sequence: CASSWWGTAFDTEAFF. The DNA for the CDR3 is TGTGCCAGCAGCTGGTGGGGCACCGCTTTTGACACTGAAGCTTTCTTT.

V usage is TRBV29-1 and J usage is TRBJ2-7; 9 positions match TRBD1. CDR1 is SQVTM and CDR2 is ANQGSEA in the germline V gene. V lost 7 bases and J lost 5; bases outside the gene matches: 3. The CDR3 has 11 amino acids. The CDR3 region has the DNA TGCAGCGACAGGGGGCTAGACGAGCAGTACTTC. Protein product: CSDRGLDEQYF.

The table lists this clonotype with a count of one. The chain carries TRBV7-2 and TRBJ1-4; no clear D. V shed 4 bases and J shed 10 bases, with 13 bases lying between them. This CDR3 is 13 amino acids long. Germline V gene data show CDR1 as SGHTA and CDR2 as FQGNSA. CDR3 nucleotide sequence: TGTGCCAGCAGCTCAGTCGCCGTAGGAAAACTGTTTTTT. This codes for CASSSVAVGKLFF.

This sequence joins TRBV7-2 and TRBJ2-6, with D possibly matching TRBD1 (5 bases). The germline V and J ends were trimmed by 5 bases and 4 bases, with 12 bases remaining between them. Germline V gives CDR1 SGHTA, CDR2 FQGNSA. This CDR3 is 15 amino acids long. In DNA, the CDR3 is TGTGCCAGCAGCGGGGCCCCCCAAGGGGCCAACGTCCTGACTTTC. It encodes CASSGAPQGANVLTF.

The rearrangement joins TRBV9 to TRBJ2-7; 10 nucleotides align to TRBD2. The CDR3 length is 16 residues. V shed 0 bases, J shed 2 bases, and the junction held 5 bases outside the gene matches. Germline lookup yields CDR1 SGDLS and CDR2 YYNGEE. CDR3 coding DNA: TGTGCCAGCAGCGTAGACCCTAGCGGGAGACCCTACGAGCAGTACTTC. Its protein product is CASSVDPSGRPYEQYF.

This chain links TRBV7-2 with TRBJ2-5, with D possibly called TRBD1 or TRBD2 (6 bases each). The CDR3 extends over 14 amino acids. V lost 5 bases and J 5 bases, leaving 15 bases between the germline ends. The germline CDR1 and CDR2 sequences are SGHTA and FQGNSA. As DNA, the CDR3 is TGTGCCAGCAGCGTTGGGGGGCTCGGGGAGACCCAGTACTTC. Amino acids: CASSVGGLGETQYF.

Of note for this clonotype: A junction boundary mismatches the germline segment, possibly from a read error. The genes are TRBV29-1 and TRBJ1-5; TRBD1 aligns across 7 bases. Germline V gene lookup returns CDR1 SQVTM and CDR2 ANQGSEA. The CDR3 covers 14 residues. The CDR3 bases are TGTGCCTGGAGTGCCGGACAGGGCAATCAGCCCCAGCATTTT. Protein: CAWSAGQGNQPQHF.

At least ten counts were recorded for this clonotype. This chain links TRBV15 with TRBJ2-5; D possibly corresponds to TRBD1 (7 bases). Germline CDR1 LNHNV, CDR2 YYDKDF (reference sequence). Trimming took 0 bases from V and 3 from J, leaving 14 bases between them. There are 16 residues in the CDR3. CDR3: CATSRDRGTAEETQYF. The CDR3 bases are TGTGCCACCAGCAGAGATCGGGGGACAGCCGAAGAGACCCAGTACTTC.

The table lists this clonotype with a few counts. V usage is TRBV9 and J usage is TRBJ2-5; no clear D gene. Trimming removed 4 bases at V and 5 bases at J, with 24 bases between. Germline CDR1 reads SGDLS; CDR2 reads YYNGEE. The length of the CDR3 is 17 residues. The CDR3 DNA reads TGTGCCAGCAGCCAAGAAGGATCCCCGCCAGACGAGGAGACCCAGTACTTC. As protein: CASSQEGSPPDEETQYF.

The chain has TRBV20-1 and TRBJ2-7; D is uncertain. Trimming pared 3 bases from V and 2 bases from J, leaving 2 bases between. The length of the CDR3 is 10 residues. Germline CDR1 reads DFQATT; CDR2 reads SNEGSKA (reference sequence). The CDR3 protein is CSASTYEQYF. The CDR3 bases are TGCAGTGCTAGTACCTACGAGCAGTACTTC.